This T cell receptor (beta chain) came from a study of response to subunit inactivated influenza vaccine. MiXCR was run by TCRdb on the RT-PCR reads, yielding one entry per CDR3 protein. This repertoire shows about 500,000 distinct CDR3 sequences, 15% to 20% found once; its top ten account for roughly 3%. CDR1 and CDR2 from the germline V gene are SGHTA and FQGNSA. Trimming cost V 5 bases and J 7 bases, with 12 bases left between them. The CDR3 length is 13 residues. This clonotype was detected ten times or more. V gene TRBV7-2 combines with J gene TRBJ2-1; weak D call: TRBD1 (5 bases). The material sequenced was CD4+ T cells sorted from PBMCs, taken around 2 years after vaccination. This clonotype was sampled from a man aged 45-69 years who received an inactivated influenza vaccine. The CDR3 protein is CASSPWGVNEQFF. CDR3 in DNA: TGTGCCAGCAGCCCCTGGGGCGTGAATGAGCAGTTCTTC. Combining the CDR3 with reference TRBV7-2 and TRBJ2-1 gives the whole variable domain GAGVSQSPSNKVTEKGKDVELRCDPISGHTALYWYRQSLGQGLEFLIYFQGNSAPDKSGLPSDRFSAERTGGSVSTLTIQRTQQEDSAVYLCASSPWGVNEQFFGPGTRLTVL.